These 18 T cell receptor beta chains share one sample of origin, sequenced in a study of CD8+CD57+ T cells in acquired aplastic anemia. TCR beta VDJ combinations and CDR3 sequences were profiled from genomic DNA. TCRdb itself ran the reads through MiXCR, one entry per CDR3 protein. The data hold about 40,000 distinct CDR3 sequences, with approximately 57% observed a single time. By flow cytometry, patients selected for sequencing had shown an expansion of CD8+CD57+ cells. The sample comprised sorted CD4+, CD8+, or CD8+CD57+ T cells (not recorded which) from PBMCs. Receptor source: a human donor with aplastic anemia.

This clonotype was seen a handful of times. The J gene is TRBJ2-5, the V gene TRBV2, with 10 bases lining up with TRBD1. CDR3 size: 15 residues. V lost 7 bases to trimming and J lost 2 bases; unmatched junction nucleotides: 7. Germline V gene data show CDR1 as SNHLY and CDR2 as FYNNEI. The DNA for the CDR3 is TGTGCCAGCATGACGGGACAGGGGTATCAAGAGACCCAGTACTTC. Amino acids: CASMTGQGYQETQYF.

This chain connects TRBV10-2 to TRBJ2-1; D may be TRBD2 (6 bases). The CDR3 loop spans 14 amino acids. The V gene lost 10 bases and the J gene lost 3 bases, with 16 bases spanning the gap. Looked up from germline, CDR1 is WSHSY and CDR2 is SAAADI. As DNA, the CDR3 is TGCGCCACCCATGAGGCGGGAAACTACAATGAGCAGTTCTTC. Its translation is CATHEAGNYNEQFF.

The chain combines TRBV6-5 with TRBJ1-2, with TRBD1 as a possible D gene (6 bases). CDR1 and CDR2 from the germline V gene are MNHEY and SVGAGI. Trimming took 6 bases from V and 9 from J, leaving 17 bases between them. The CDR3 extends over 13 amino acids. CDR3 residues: CASRYRTESRYTF. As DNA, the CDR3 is TGTGCCAGCAGGTACCGGACAGAATCGCGCTACACCTTC.

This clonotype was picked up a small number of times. CDR3 sequence (DNA): TGCAGTGCCATACGGGACTTTTATAGCAATCAGCCCCAGCATTTT. Protein sequence: CSAIRDFYSNQPQHF. V gene TRBV20-1 combines with J gene TRBJ1-5; D possibly corresponds to TRBD1 (5 bases). Looked up from germline, CDR1 is DFQATT and CDR2 is SNEGSKA (reference sequence). V lost 6 bases, J lost 0 bases, and 15 bases lay in between. The CDR3 contains 15 residues.

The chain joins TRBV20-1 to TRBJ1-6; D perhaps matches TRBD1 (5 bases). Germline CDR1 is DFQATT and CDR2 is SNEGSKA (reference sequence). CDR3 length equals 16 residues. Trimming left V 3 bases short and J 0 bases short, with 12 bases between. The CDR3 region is CSASLGAASYNSPLHF. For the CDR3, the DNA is TGCAGTGCTAGTCTCGGGGCTGCCTCCTATAATTCACCCCTCCACTTT.

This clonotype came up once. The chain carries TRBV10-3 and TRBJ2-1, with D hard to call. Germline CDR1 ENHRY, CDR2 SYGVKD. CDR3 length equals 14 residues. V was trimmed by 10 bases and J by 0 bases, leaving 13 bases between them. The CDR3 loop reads CATALLGSYNEQFF. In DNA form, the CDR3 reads TGTGCCACCGCCCTCCTGGGCTCCTACAATGAGCAGTTCTTC.

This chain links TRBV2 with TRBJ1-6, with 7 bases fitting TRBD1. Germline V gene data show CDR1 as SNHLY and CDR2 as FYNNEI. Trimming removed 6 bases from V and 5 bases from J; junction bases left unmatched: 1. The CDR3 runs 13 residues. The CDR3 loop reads CASRQGNNSPLHF. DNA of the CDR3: TGTGCCAGCAGACAGGGGAATAATTCACCCCTCCACTTT.

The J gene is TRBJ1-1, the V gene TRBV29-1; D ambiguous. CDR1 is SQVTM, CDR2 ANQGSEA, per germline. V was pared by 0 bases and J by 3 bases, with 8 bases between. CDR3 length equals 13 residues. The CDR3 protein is CSVEDTVYTEAFF. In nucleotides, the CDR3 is TGCAGCGTTGAAGACACAGTTTACACTGAAGCTTTCTTT.

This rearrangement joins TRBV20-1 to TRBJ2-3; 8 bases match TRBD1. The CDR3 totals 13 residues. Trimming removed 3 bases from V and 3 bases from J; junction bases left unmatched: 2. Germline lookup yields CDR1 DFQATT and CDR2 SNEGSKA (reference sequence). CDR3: CSASTGGTDTQYF. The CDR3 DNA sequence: TGCAGTGCTAGCACAGGGGGAACAGATACGCAGTATTTT.

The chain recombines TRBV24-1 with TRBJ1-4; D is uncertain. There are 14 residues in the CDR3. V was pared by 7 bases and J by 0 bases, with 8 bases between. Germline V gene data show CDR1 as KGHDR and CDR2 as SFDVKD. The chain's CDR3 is CATRSRPTNEKLFF. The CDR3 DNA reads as TGTGCCACCAGGTCTAGACCAACTAATGAAAAACTGTTTTTT.

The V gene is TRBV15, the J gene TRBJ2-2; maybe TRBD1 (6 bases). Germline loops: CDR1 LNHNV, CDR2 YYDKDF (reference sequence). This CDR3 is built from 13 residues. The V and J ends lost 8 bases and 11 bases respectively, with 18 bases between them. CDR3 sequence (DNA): TGTGCCACCCAGGGGCCCTATTCCTCCGAGCTGTTTTTT. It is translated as CATQGPYSSELFF.

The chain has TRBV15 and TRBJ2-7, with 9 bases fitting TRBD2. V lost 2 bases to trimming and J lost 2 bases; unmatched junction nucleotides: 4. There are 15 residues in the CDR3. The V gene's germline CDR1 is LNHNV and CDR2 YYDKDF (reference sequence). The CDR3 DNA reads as TGTGCCACCAGCAGAATAGCGGGGGAGACCTACGAGCAGTACTTC. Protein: CATSRIAGETYEQYF.

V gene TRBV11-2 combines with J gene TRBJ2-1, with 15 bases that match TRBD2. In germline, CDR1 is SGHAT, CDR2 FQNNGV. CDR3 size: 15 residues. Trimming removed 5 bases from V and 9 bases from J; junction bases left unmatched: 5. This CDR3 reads CASSPRGLAGGEQFF. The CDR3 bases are TGTGCCAGCAGCCCAAGGGGACTAGCGGGGGGTGAGCAGTTCTTC.

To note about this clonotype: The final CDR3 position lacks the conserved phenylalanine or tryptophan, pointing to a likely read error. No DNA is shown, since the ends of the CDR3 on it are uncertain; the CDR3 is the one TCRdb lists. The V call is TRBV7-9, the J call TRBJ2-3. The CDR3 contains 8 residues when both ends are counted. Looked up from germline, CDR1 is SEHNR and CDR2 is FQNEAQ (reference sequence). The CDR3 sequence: CASSKTVG.

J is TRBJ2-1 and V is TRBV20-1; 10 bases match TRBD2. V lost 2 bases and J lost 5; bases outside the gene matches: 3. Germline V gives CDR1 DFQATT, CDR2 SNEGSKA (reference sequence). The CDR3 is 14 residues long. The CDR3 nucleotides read TGCAGTGCTAGACCGGGACTAGCGAACAATGAGCAGTTCTTC. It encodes CSARPGLANNEQFF.

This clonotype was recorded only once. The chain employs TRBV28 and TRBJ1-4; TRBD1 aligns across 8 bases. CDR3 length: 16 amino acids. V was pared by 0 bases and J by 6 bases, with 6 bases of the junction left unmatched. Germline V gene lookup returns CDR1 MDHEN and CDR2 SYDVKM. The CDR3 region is CASSLCGQGTHEKLFF. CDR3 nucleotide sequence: TGTGCCAGCAGTTTATGTGGACAGGGAACCCATGAAAAACTGTTTTTT.

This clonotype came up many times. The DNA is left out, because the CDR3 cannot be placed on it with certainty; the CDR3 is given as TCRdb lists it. This CDR3 is CASSFGEGTTDTQYF. The rearrangement joins TRBV12-3 or TRBV12-4 to TRBJ2-3; TRBD1, as called in the table, went unchecked against the DNA. Ends included, the CDR3 has 15 residues.

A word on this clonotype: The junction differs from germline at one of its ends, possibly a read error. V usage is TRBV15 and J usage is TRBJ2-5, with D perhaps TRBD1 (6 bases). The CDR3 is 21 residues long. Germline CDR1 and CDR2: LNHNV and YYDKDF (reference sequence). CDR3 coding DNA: TGTGCCGCCAGCAGCTGGCCTCTTATCCCCATGCCAGGGGACCTACAAGAGACCCAGTACTTC. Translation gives CAASSWPLIPMPGDLQETQYF. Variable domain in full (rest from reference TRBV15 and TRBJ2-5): DAMVIQNPRYQVTQFGKPVTLSCSQTLNHNVMYWYQQKSSQAPKLLFHYYDKDFNNEADTPDNFQSRRPNTSFCFLDIRSPGLGDTAMYLCAASSWPLIPMPGDLQETQYFGPGTRLLVL.